This T cell receptor beta chain was obtained from a study of identical twins. General study findings and limits: Insertions were fewer in abundant cord blood beta clonotypes, whereas memory repertoires showed none of this pattern. Twin pairs' shared out-of-frame alpha sequences were enriched in low generation probability. It was out-of-frame TCR alpha sharing in monozygotic twins that models underestimated.

Concerning this clonotype itself: Its antigen remains unidentified.

Germline-derived CDR1 and CDR2 are ENHRY and SYGVKD. The ends were cut back, 2 bases at V and 0 bases at J, with 11 bases in the middle. CDR3 length equals 15 residues. TCRdb passed the 5' RACE reads through MiXCR, listing each CDR3 protein once. This table holds approximately 890,000 distinct CDR3 sequences, around an eighth found once. These same records also appear under a second study, on yellow fever vaccine responses in identical twins. That work states: Twins reportedly mounted vaccine T cell responses that seemed partly convergent, partly personalized.

The receptor comes from a woman aged 18 to 35 in good health. Sequenced sample: PBMCs. The J gene is TRBJ2-7, the V gene TRBV10-3; TRBD2 is a possible D gene (5 bases). CDR3: CAISEGSKHSYEQYF. Here the CDR3 DNA reads TGTGCCATCAGTGAGGGGAGTAAACACTCCTACGAGCAGTACTTC.